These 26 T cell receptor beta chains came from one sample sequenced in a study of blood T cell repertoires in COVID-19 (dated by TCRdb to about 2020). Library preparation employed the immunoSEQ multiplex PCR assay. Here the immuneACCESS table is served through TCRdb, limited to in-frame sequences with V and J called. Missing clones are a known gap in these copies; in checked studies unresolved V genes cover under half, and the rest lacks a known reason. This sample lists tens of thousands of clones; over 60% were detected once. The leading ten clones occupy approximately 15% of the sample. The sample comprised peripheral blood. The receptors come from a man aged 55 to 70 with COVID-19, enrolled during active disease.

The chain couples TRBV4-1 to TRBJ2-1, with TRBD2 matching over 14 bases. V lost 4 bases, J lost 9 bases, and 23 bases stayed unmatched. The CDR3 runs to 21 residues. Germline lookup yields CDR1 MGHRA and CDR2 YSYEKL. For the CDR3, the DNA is TGCGCCAGCAGCCGCCCCCGAGCGGGACTAGCGGGAGACCGACGGGGTAGTGAGCAGTTCTTC. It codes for CASSRPRAGLAGDRRGSEQFF.

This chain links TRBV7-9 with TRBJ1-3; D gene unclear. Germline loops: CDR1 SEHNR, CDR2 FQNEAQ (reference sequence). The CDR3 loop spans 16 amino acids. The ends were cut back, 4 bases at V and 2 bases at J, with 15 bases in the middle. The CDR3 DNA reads TGTGCCAGCAGCTGGGAAAAGGGAGCTGCTGGAAACACCATATATTTT. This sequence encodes CASSWEKGAAGNTIYF.

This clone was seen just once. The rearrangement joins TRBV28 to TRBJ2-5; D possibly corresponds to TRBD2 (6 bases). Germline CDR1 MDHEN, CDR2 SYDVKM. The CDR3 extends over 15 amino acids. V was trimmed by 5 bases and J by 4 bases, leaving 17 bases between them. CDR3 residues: CASSVNRRGRETQYF. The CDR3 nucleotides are TGTGCCAGCAGTGTTAACAGGAGGGGAAGAGAGACCCAGTACTTC.

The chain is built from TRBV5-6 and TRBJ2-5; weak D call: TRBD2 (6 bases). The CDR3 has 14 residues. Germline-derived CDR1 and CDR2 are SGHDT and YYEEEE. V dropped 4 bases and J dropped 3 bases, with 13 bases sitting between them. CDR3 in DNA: TGTGCCAGCAGCCCCGGCGGGACCAAAGAGACCCAGTACTTC. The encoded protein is CASSPGGTKETQYF.

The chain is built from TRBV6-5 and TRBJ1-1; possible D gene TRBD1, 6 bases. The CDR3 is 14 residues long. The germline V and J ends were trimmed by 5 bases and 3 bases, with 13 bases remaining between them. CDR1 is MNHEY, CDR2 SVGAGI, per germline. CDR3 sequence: CASSKTGRDTEAFF. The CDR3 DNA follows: TGTGCCAGCAGTAAAACAGGGAGGGACACTGAAGCTTTCTTT.

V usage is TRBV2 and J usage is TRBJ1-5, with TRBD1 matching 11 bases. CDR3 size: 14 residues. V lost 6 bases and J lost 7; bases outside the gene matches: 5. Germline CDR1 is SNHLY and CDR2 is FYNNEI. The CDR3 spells CASRPGQGGQPQHF. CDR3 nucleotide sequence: TGTGCCAGCAGGCCGGGACAGGGGGGGCAGCCCCAGCATTTT.

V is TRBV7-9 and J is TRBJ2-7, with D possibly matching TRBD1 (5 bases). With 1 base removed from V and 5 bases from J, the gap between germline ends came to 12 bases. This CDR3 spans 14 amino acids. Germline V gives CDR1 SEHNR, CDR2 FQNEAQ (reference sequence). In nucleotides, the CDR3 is TGTGCCAGCAGCTTAGGTCAGGGAAGGAACGAGCAGTACTTC. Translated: CASSLGQGRNEQYF.

CDR3 amino acids: CAISPGTSGFNEQFF. The CDR3 DNA follows: TGTGCCATCAGCCCCGGGACTAGCGGGTTCAATGAGCAGTTCTTC. The chain couples TRBV10-3 to TRBJ2-1; 12 nucleotides agree with TRBD2. This CDR3 region has 15 residues. Germline V lookup: CDR1 ENHRY, CDR2 SYGVKD. V dropped 6 bases and J dropped 6; count of bases not matched to a gene: 6.

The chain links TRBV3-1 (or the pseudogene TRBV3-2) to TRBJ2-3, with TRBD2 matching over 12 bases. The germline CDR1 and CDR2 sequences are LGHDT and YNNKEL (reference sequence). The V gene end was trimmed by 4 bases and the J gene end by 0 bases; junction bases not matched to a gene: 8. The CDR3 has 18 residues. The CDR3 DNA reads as TGTGCCAGCAGCCCCCGACTAGCGGGGGCGCGTAGCACAGATACGCAGTATTTT. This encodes CASSPRLAGARSTDTQYF.

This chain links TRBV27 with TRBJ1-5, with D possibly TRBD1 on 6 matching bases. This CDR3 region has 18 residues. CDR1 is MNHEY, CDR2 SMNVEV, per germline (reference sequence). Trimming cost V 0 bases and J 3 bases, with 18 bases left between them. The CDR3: CASSLSGRGRIFNQPQHF. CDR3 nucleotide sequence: TGTGCCAGCAGTTTATCCGGCAGGGGAAGAATTTTCAATCAGCCCCAGCATTTT.

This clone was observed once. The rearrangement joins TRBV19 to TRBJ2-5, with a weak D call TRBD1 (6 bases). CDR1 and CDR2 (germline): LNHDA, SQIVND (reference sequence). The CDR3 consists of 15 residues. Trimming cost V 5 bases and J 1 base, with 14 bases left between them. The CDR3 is CASSFAGAPQETQYF. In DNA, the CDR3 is TGTGCCAGTAGTTTTGCAGGGGCCCCCCAAGAGACCCAGTACTTC.

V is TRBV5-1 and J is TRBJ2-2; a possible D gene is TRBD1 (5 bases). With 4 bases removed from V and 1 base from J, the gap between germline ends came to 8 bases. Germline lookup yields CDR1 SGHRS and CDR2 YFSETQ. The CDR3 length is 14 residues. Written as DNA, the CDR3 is TGCGCCAGCAGCACCGGACAGAACACCGGGGAGCTGTTTTTT. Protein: CASSTGQNTGELFF.

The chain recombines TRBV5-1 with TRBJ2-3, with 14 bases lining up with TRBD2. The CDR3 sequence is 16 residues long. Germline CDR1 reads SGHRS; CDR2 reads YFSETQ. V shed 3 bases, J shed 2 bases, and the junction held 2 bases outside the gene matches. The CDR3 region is CASSSGLAGDTDTQYF. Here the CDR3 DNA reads TGCGCCAGCAGCTCGGGACTAGCGGGAGACACAGATACGCAGTATTTT. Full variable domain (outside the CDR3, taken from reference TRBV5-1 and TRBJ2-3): KAGVTQTPRYLIKTRGQQVTLSCSPISGHRSVSWYQQTPGQGLQFLFEYFSETQRNKGNFPGRFSGRQFSNSRSEMNVSTLELGDSALYLCASSSGLAGDTDTQYFGPGTRLTVL.

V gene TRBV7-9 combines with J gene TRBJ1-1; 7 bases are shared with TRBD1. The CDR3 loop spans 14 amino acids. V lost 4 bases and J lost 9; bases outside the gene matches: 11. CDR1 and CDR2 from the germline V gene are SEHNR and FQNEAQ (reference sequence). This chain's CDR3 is CASSYRDRANKAFF. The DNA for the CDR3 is TGTGCCAGCAGCTACCGGGACAGAGCAAATAAAGCTTTCTTT.

The DNA of the CDR3 is TGTGCCAGCAGTGGGACAGAGAACACCGGGGAGCTGTTTTTT. Its translation: CASSGTENTGELFF. This chain joins TRBV2 and TRBJ2-2, with a weak D call TRBD1 (6 bases). The CDR3 covers 14 residues. Germline-derived CDR1 and CDR2 are SNHLY and FYNNEI. V dropped 4 bases and J dropped 1 base, with 7 bases sitting between them.

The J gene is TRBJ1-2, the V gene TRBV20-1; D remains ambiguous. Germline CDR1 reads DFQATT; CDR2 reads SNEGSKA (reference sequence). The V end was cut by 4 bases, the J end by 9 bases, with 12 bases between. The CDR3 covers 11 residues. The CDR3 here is CSATAGWSYTF. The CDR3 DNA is TGCAGTGCTACCGCCGGGTGGAGCTACACCTTC.

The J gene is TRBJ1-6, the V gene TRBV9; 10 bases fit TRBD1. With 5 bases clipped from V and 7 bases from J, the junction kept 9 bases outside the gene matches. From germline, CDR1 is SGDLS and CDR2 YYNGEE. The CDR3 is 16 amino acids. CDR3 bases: TGTGCCAGCAGTCTTCGACAGGGGGCGGACAATTCACCCCTCCACTTT. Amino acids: CASSLRQGADNSPLHF.

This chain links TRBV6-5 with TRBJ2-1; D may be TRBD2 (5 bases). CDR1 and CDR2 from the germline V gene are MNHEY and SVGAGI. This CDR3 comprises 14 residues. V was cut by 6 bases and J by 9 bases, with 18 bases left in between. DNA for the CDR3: TGTGCCAGCAGGAGAAGCGGCACTCCAAGTGAGCAGTTCTTC. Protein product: CASRRSGTPSEQFF.

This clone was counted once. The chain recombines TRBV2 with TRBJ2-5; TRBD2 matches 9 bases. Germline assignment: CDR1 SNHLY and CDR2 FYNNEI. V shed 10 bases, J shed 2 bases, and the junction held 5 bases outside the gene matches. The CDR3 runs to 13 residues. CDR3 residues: CATLTSGQETQYF. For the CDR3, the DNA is TGTGCCACCTTAACTAGCGGGCAAGAGACCCAGTACTTC.

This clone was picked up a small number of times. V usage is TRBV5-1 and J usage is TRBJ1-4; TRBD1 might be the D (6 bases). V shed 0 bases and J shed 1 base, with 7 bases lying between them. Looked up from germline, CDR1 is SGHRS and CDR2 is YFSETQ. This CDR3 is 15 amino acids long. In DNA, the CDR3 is TGCGCCAGCAGCTTGGCAGGGGTAACTAATGAAAAACTGTTTTTT. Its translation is CASSLAGVTNEKLFF.

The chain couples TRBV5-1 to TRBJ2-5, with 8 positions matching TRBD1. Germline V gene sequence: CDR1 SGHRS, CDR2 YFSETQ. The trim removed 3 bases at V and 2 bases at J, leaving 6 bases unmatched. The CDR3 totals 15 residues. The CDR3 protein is CASSSSGQAQETQYF. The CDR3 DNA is TGCGCCAGCAGCTCTTCGGGACAGGCTCAAGAGACCCAGTACTTC.

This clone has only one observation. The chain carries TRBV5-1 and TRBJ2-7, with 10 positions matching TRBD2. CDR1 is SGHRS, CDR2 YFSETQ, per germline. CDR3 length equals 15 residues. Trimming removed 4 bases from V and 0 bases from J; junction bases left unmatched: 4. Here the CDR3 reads CASSPRTSGSYEQYF. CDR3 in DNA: TGCGCCAGCAGCCCCCGGACTAGCGGCTCCTACGAGCAGTACTTC.

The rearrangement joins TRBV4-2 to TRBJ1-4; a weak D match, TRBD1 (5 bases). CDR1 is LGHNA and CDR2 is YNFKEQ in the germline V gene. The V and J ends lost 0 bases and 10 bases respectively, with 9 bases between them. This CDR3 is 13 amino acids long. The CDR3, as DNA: TGTGCCAGCAGCCAAGAGGAAAGGGGAAAACTGTTTTTT. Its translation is CASSQEERGKLFF.

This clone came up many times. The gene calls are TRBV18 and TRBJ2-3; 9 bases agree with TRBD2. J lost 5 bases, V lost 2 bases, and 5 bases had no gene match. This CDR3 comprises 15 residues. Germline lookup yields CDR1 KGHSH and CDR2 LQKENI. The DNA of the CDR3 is TGTGCCAGCTCACCAGGCGGGAGGGCCGTAGATACGCAGTATTTT. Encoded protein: CASSPGGRAVDTQYF.

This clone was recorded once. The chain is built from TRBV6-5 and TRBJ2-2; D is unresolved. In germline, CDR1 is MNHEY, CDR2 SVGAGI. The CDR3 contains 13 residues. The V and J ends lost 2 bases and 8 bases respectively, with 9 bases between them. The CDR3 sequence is CASSYRRLGELFF. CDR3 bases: TGTGCCAGCAGTTACAGGAGATTAGGGGAGCTGTTTTTT.

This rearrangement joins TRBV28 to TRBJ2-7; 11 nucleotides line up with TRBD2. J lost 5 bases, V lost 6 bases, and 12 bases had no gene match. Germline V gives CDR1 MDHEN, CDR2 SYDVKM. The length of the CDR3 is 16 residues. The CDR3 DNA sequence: TGTGCCAGCAGCTCCTCTCCTCTAGCGGGAGGCGACGAGCAGTACTTC. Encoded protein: CASSSSPLAGGDEQYF.